The sequence of this T cell receptor (beta chain) was determined in a study of identifying expanded T cells in peripheral blood. Clones were sequenced by immunoSEQ multiplex PCR, and TCRdb holds only the in-frame ones, with some missing. The sample shows more than 85,000 clones, about 88% of them seen only once. Whole-study findings and limits: Variance in clone template counts between approximately 2-week samples significantly increased with total template count across all healthy donors. Technical replicates showed roughly 1.2 changed clones; two weeks about 16.4; four weeks 19.

In regard to this clone: Its specificity is unknown.

Collection occurred without any documented infections or immune events in donors. V was trimmed by 4 bases and J by 3 bases, leaving 17 bases between them. In germline, CDR1 is SGHNT, CDR2 YYREEE (reference sequence). There are 15 residues in the CDR3. This TCR was recovered from a person aged 18 to 75 in good health. The sequenced material came from blood. This sequence joins TRBV5-4 and TRBJ2-7; D might be TRBD1 (6 bases). The chain's CDR3 is CASSPTGHSIYEQYF. The CDR3 bases are TGTGCCAGCAGCCCAACGGGACATTCTATCTACGAGCAGTACTTC.